The 7 T cell receptor beta chains presented below share a single source sample, sequenced in a study of shared clonotypes between healthy human individuals. Produced via immunoSEQ multiplex PCR; TCRdb's table is partial and in-frame only. In the table there are 760,000 or so clones, about 96% of which are singletons. CD8 cells regarded as naive lacked CD45RO, were positively chosen for CCR7, and omitted terminally differentiated effector memory CD45RA+ cells. The sample was naive CD8+ T cells sorted from blood. The receptor set was obtained from a man aged 25-40 years in good health.

CDR3 coding DNA: TGTGCCAGCAGCCCCGGACTAGCGGGAGTTCACGACAATGAGCAGTTCTTC. Translation gives CASSPGLAGVHDNEQFF. V usage is TRBV7-9 and J usage is TRBJ2-1; 13 bases are a match to TRBD2. The CDR3 spans 17 residues. Losses at the gene ends were 5 bases for V and 5 bases for J; bases not matched to a gene: 9. CDR1 is SEHNR, CDR2 FQNEAQ, per germline (reference sequence). The variable domain in full, completed from reference TRBV7-9 and TRBJ2-1, reads DTGVSQNPRHKITKRGQNVTFRCDPISEHNRLYWYRQTLGQGPEFLTYFQNEAQLEKSRLLSDRFSAERPKGSFSTLEIQRTEQGDSAMYLCASSPGLAGVHDNEQFFGPGTRLTVL.

V is TRBV29-1 and J is TRBJ2-2; unclear D gene. The V gene lost 4 bases and the J gene lost 1 base, with 10 bases spanning the gap. The CDR3 spans 14 residues. The germline V gene encodes CDR1 SQVTM and CDR2 ANQGSEA. The CDR3 nucleotides read TGCAGCGTTGTCGTAGCCGTGAACACCGGGGAGCTGTTTTTT. This translates into CSVVVAVNTGELFF.

The rearrangement uses TRBV7-9 and TRBJ2-1; D might be TRBD2 (6 bases). CDR3 size: 15 residues. Germline lookup yields CDR1 SEHNR and CDR2 FQNEAQ (reference sequence). V was shortened by 5 bases and J by 4 bases, with 15 bases between the two germline ends. CDR3 residues: CASSLTSWGYNEQFF. The CDR3 DNA follows: TGTGCCAGCAGCCTAACTAGCTGGGGATACAATGAGCAGTTCTTC.

The chain recombines TRBV5-1 with TRBJ1-5; D perhaps matches TRBD1 (6 bases). CDR3 length: 15 residues. Trimming took 4 bases from V and 4 from J, leaving 15 bases between them. Germline V gene lookup returns CDR1 SGHRS and CDR2 YFSETQ. The CDR3 loop is CASSLDSSRNQPQHF. In DNA form, the CDR3 reads TGCGCCAGCAGCCTGGACAGTTCTCGAAATCAGCCCCAGCATTTT. The entire variable domain, with the rest obtained from reference TRBV5-1 and TRBJ1-5, is as follows: KAGVTQTPRYLIKTRGQQVTLSCSPISGHRSVSWYQQTPGQGLQFLFEYFSETQRNKGNFPGRFSGRQFSNSRSEMNVSTLELGDSALYLCASSLDSSRNQPQHFGDGTRLSIL.

The genes are TRBV7-9 and TRBJ1-2; maybe TRBD1 (6 bases). CDR1 is SEHNR, CDR2 FQNEAQ, per germline (reference sequence). Trimming pared 5 bases from V and 6 bases from J, leaving 10 bases between. This CDR3 is 12 amino acids long. In DNA form, the CDR3 reads TGTGCCAGCAGCCATTACAGGGATGGCTACACCTTC. Protein: CASSHYRDGYTF.

This rearrangement joins TRBV28 to TRBJ1-1, with D possibly being TRBD1 (6 bases). The CDR3 extends over 15 amino acids. Germline V CDR1 and CDR2: MDHEN, SYDVKM. Trimming shortened V by 6 bases and J by 4 bases, and 18 bases separated the two germline ends. The CDR3 DNA follows: TGTGCCAGCAGACATGGTGCAGGGGTAAGCACTGAAGCTTTCTTT. Protein: CASRHGAGVSTEAFF.

The gene calls are TRBV7-9 and TRBJ1-3; no reliable D call. This CDR3 has 15 amino acids. V dropped 0 bases and J dropped 0 bases, with 6 bases sitting between them. The V gene's germline CDR1 is SEHNR and CDR2 FQNEAQ (reference sequence). As DNA, the CDR3 is TGTGCCAGCAGCTTAGCAGCGATCTCTGGAAACACCATATATTTT. Translating gives CASSLAAISGNTIYF.